Listed below are T cell receptor beta chains from one sample, sequenced in a study of blood T cells in healthy people across ages. MiXCR was run by TCRdb on the 5' RACE reads, yielding one entry per CDR3 protein. The table shows more than 650,000 distinct CDR3 sequences, with 22% occurring only once. Sequencing input: blood. These receptors all come from a man between 65 and 85 years old in good health. Both conserved end residues are part of each CDR3. Each record gives: V gene, clone size, D gene, J gene, CDR3 DNA, CDR3 protein. A D gene is named only where the DNA matches it firmly. Only part of the rows carry a size: once, few, many, or a class if the clone is expanded.

TRBV7-2	many	TRBD2	TRBJ2-1	TGTGCCAGCAGCCCCTTTGGGACTAGCGGGAACTATGAGCAGTTCTTC	CASSPFGTSGNYEQFF
TRBV7-9	few	-	TRBJ1-1	TGTGCCAGCAGCTTAGATCTGGGACCGAACACTGAAGCTTTCTTT	CASSLDLGPNTEAFF
TRBV5-1	many	-	TRBJ2-1	TGCGCCAGCAGCTTGTCTGGCGGTGGGAATGAGCAGTTCTTC	CASSLSGGGNEQFF
TRBV20-1	few	-	TRBJ1-2	TGCAGTGCTAGGTTGGGGGAGCGGGGCTACACCTTC	CSARLGERGYTF
TRBV5-1	few	TRBD2	TRBJ2-1	TGCGCCAGCAGCCAATTAGCGGGAGGGCCAGTCTTTAGGTACAATGAGCAGTTCTTC	CASSQLAGGPVFRYNEQFF
TRBV11-2	-	-	TRBJ2-1	TGTGCCAGCACCTTGGGAGGGGGTACCGCCTACAATGAGCAGTTCTTC	CASTLGGGTAYNEQFF
TRBV30	-	-	TRBJ1-6	TGTGCCTGGAGTGTATCAGGGAGGGGATCACCCCTCCACTTT	CAWSVSGRGSPLHF
TRBV20-1	few	-	TRBJ1-4	TGCAGTGCTAGATCGACAGCGGGACATGAAAAACTGTTTTTT	CSARSTAGHEKLFF
TRBV6-2/TRBV6-3	once	-	TRBJ1-2	TGTGCCAGCAGTCCGGATCCGAGGGGCTACACCTTC	CASSPDPRGYTF
TRBV7-2	-	-	TRBJ2-3	TGTGCCAGCAGCAACCACAGGACAGGCACAGATACGCAGTATTTT	CASSNHRTGTDTQYF